The 14 T cell receptor beta chains reported below all come from one sample, sequenced in a study of radiotherapy plus CTLA-4 blockade in lung cancer. The repertoire was sequenced with immunoSEQ multiplex PCR; TCRdb's copy has only in-frame clones and lacks some. The sample records tens of thousands of clones, around 72% being singletons. Here the sequenced sample was peripheral blood, taken from a patient treated with radiotherapy plus ipilimumab. These receptors were collected from a human donor with non-small cell lung cancer that progressed on radiotherapy plus ipilimumab.

CDR3 nucleotide sequence: TGTGCCAGCAGCTTAGGCTTAGCCTACAATGAGCAGTTCTTC. Translating it yields CASSLGLAYNEQFF. The rearrangement links TRBV7-9 to TRBJ2-1; D call uncertain. V lost 1 base and J 2 bases, leaving 6 bases between the germline ends. Looked up from germline, CDR1 is SEHNR and CDR2 is FQNEAQ (reference sequence). CDR3 length equals 14 residues.

V is TRBV7-6 and J is TRBJ1-4; D is unresolved. CDR1 is SGHVS and CDR2 is FNYEAQ in the germline V gene. This CDR3 contains 12 residues. Deletions cut 3 bases from V and 10 bases from J, with 9 bases between. The CDR3 DNA reads TGTGCCAGCAGCTTCAGTAGAGGAAAACTGTTTTTT. Translation: CASSFSRGKLFF.

The chain joins TRBV9 to TRBJ2-1, with D perhaps TRBD1 (5 bases). This CDR3 has 13 amino acids. V was pared by 1 base and J by 8 bases, with 10 bases between. From germline, CDR1 is SGDLS and CDR2 YYNGEE. Here the CDR3 reads CASSVTGRDEQFF. The CDR3 DNA sequence: TGTGCCAGCAGCGTAACAGGACGGGATGAGCAGTTCTTC.

The rearrangement joins TRBV4-3 to TRBJ1-6, with a tentative D call TRBD1 (5 bases). The germline V and J ends were trimmed by 1 base and 2 bases, with 9 bases remaining between them. The germline CDR1 and CDR2 sequences are LGHNA and YSLEER. This CDR3 spans 16 amino acids. This chain's CDR3 is CASSQGGAPYNSPLHF. The CDR3 coding sequence is TGCGCCAGCAGCCAAGGTGGGGCCCCCTATAATTCACCCCTCCACTTT.

This sequence joins TRBV29-1 and TRBJ1-1, with D perhaps matching TRBD1 (5 bases). Germline CDR1 SQVTM, CDR2 ANQGSEA. V lost 4 bases and J 0 bases, leaving 12 bases between the germline ends. The CDR3 length is 14 residues. Written as DNA, the CDR3 is TGCAGCGTTGTTGGAGTAGGGGTGAACACTGAAGCTTTCTTT. Residues: CSVVGVGVNTEAFF.

The V call is TRBV14, the J call TRBJ2-7, with 9 bases identical to TRBD1. V lost 1 base and J lost 6; bases outside the gene matches: 7. CDR1 SGHDN and CDR2 FVKESK come from the germline V gene. CDR3 size: 15 residues. The DNA of the CDR3 is TGTGCCAGCAGCCAAGGAACAGGGGGCCGTAGCGAGCAGTACTTC. This sequence encodes CASSQGTGGRSEQYF.

The gene calls are TRBV28 and TRBJ1-5; D unresolved. Germline assignment: CDR1 MDHEN and CDR2 SYDVKM. This CDR3 spans 16 amino acids. V was trimmed by 2 bases and J by 2 bases, leaving 13 bases between them. This chain's CDR3 is CASSLDKGSGNQPQHF. The CDR3 DNA sequence: TGTGCCAGCAGTTTAGATAAGGGTTCGGGCAATCAGCCCCAGCATTTT.

J is TRBJ1-3 and V is TRBV6-5, with a weak D call TRBD1 (5 bases). Germline lookup yields CDR1 MNHEY and CDR2 SVGAGI. The CDR3 has 12 residues. V was clipped by 10 bases and J by 8 bases, with 15 bases between them. The CDR3 reads CATRGTGDTIYF. The DNA for the CDR3 is TGTGCCACCCGGGGGACGGGAGACACCATATATTTT.

There are a few counts of this clone. The J gene is TRBJ2-7, the V gene TRBV18; the D gene is possibly TRBD1 (6 bases). This CDR3 is built from 13 residues. Germline lookup yields CDR1 KGHSH and CDR2 LQKENI. V dropped 3 bases and J dropped 1 base, with 7 bases sitting between them. CDR3 bases: TGTGCCAGCTCACCGGACAGTTCCTACGAGCAGTACTTC. Its translation: CASSPDSSYEQYF.

The sample holds one count of this clone. This rearrangement joins TRBV13 to TRBJ2-6; no definite D call. Germline V CDR1 and CDR2: PRHDT, FYEKMQ (reference sequence). Trimming shortened V by 5 bases and J by 2 bases, and 4 bases separated the two germline ends. The CDR3 runs 13 residues. CDR3 protein: CASSPPGANVLTF. DNA of the CDR3: TGTGCCAGCAGCCCTCCTGGGGCCAACGTCCTGACTTTC.

The chain combines TRBV27 with TRBJ1-3, with TRBD1 as a possible D gene (6 bases). From germline, CDR1 is MNHEY and CDR2 SMNVEV (reference sequence). V was trimmed by 0 bases and J by 0 bases, leaving 9 bases between them. The length of the CDR3 is 16 residues. In DNA form, the CDR3 reads TGTGCCAGCAGTTTATCGGGGGCCTTCTCTGGAAACACCATATATTTT. Its protein is CASSLSGAFSGNTIYF.

This clone was seen a single time. The genes are TRBV27 and TRBJ2-7, with TRBD2 matching 10 bases. CDR3 size: 16 residues. The V gene end was trimmed by 4 bases and the J gene end by 6 bases; junction bases not matched to a gene: 12. CDR1 MNHEY and CDR2 SMNVEV come from the germline V gene (reference sequence). The CDR3: CASSCRTSGTRVEQYF. CDR3 coding DNA: TGTGCCAGCAGTTGCCGGACTAGCGGTACTCGTGTCGAGCAGTACTTC.

The gene calls are TRBV7-9 and TRBJ1-1; 7 bases match TRBD1. V gave up 3 bases and J gave up 5 bases; unmatched junction bases: 6. The germline gives CDR1 SEHNR, CDR2 FQNEAQ (reference sequence). The CDR3 length is 14 residues. CDR3 nucleotide sequence: TGTGCCAGCAGCTTGAACAGGGGTGAGACTGAAGCTTTCTTT. This codes for CASSLNRGETEAFF.

The chain joins TRBV6-5 to TRBJ1-1, with 10 positions matching TRBD1. J gave up 4 bases and V 0 bases, and 2 bases lay outside the gene matches. CDR1 is MNHEY, CDR2 SVGAGI, per germline. The CDR3 spans 15 residues. CDR3 DNA sequence: TGTGCCAGCAGTTACTCGACAGGGGGCTTCACTGAAGCTTTCTTT. Its protein product is CASSYSTGGFTEAFF.